This T cell receptor (beta chain) was sequenced for a study of cytomegalovirus exposure and HLA in healthy donors. Study-level results: Available immune exposure information was restricted to CMV serostatus only.

This CDR3 is 13 amino acids long. Trimming at V came to 7 bases and at J to 10 bases, leaving 8 bases not matched to a gene. Germline V lookup: CDR1 MNHEY, CDR2 SVGAGI. Regarding this clone: Its antigen is undetermined.

Each donor's status was that of a healthy bone marrow donor. In the PCR, 60 Vbeta and 13 Jbeta primers were used. Here immunoSEQ multiplex PCR was the method, and the copy in TCRdb shows in-frame clones only, minus some. The top ten hold about 6.1% of the sample, which has around 230,000 clones, over 80% seen once. The genes are TRBV6-5 and TRBJ1-4; TRBD1 matches at 8 bases. This clonotype originated in a middle-aged man in good health and CMV-seropositive. Sequenced: PBMCs. The CDR3 DNA sequence: TGTGCCAGCAACGCCGGGACAGGCGGAAAACTGTTTTTT. It encodes CASNAGTGGKLFF.